This TCR beta chain was sequenced for a study of OX40 agonist ivuxolimab in advanced cancers. Sequencing was performed with immunoSEQ multiplex PCR; in TCRdb, only in-frame clones are kept and a portion is missing. Of just over 25,000 clones in the sample, approximately 86% are singletons; the top ten hold more than 12%. Collection of blood occurred at baseline, at cycle 4 day 1, and at cycle 7 day 1. CDR1 and CDR2 (germline): MNHEY, SVGAGI. The CDR3 is made up of 14 amino acids. Trimming shortened V by 4 bases and J by 2 bases, and 12 bases separated the two germline ends. The V and J genes are TRBV6-5 and TRBJ2-7; perhaps TRBD2 as D (6 bases). The sequences come from CD4+ or CD8+ T cells sorted from blood, collected in a trial of the OX40 agonist ivuxolimab. This receptor was taken from an adult with an advanced solid tumor such as melanoma, head and neck, liver or kidney cancer. The CDR3 reads CASSFRGGTYEQYF. DNA for the CDR3: TGTGCCAGCAGTTTTCGGGGAGGTACCTACGAGCAGTACTTC.